This T cell receptor (beta chain) originates from a study of monozygotic twins with inflammatory bowel disease. This CDR3 comprises 13 residues. Germline V gene lookup returns CDR1 MNHEY and CDR2 SMNVEV (reference sequence). After re-calling the 5' RACE reads, TCRdb lists one entry per CDR3 protein, DNA absent. The sample shows 93,000 or so distinct CDR3 sequences, and 1.9% sits with its ten largest clones. Study-wide results and caveats: Among the T cells, different subtypes could not be distinguished. Healthy co-twins, by inverse Simpson, had higher TCRbeta diversity than their siblings with IBD.

About this clonotype itself: Antigen specificity is unknown.

This chain links TRBV27 with TRBJ1-2; TCRdb selects TRBD1, and the lack of DNA leaves this call unchecked. The TCR originated in a human donor with ulcerative colitis or Crohn's disease, or a healthy co-twin of an affected twin (not recorded which). Sequenced sample: blood. The CDR3 is CASSPIRQYGYTF.